This record concerns one TCR beta chain sequence. Its antigen is still unknown. The data belong to a study of blood T cells in healthy people across ages. Across the study: About one barcoded beta molecule was captured per two T cells (by template switching). Study-wide results and limits: Comparison with aged donors showed that long-lived donors had more naive CD4+ cells and higher diversity. Age brought a roughly linear fall in TCR beta diversity measured per million T cells.

Researchers collected about 9.7 milliliters of peripheral blood from every single donor. PCR was performed a second time for about 6 to 12 cycles using a sample-barcoded 5' primer and a J-beta primer mix. TCRdb analysed the 5' RACE reads with MiXCR anew, one entry per CDR3 protein. The sample contains roughly 2 million distinct CDR3 sequences, around 50% of which appear only once. Germline CDR1 reads DFQATT; CDR2 reads SNEGSKA (reference sequence). The CDR3 loop spans 15 amino acids. V lost 3 bases to trimming and J lost 0 bases; unmatched junction nucleotides: 3. Specimen: blood. The rearrangement links TRBV20-1 to TRBJ1-4; the match to TRBD1 covers 8 bases. The TCR sequence derives from a woman aged 40 to 50 in good health. In nucleotides, the CDR3 is TGCAGTGCTAGTGACAGGGGCTCAACTAATGAAAAACTGTTTTTT. It translates to CSASDRGSTNEKLFF.